The present TCR beta chain was sequenced within a study of blood T cell repertoires in COVID-19. Overall study: The cDNA or gDNA used as material had been derived from T cells, B-cell-depleted T cells, or PBMCs.

The CDR3 runs 16 residues. V lost 1 base and J lost 5; bases outside the gene matches: 4. The germline V gene has CDR1 SGHVS and CDR2 FQNEAQ. Study processing details: Cell counts per sample came from amplifying reference gene primers. Here immunoSEQ multiplex PCR was the method, and the copy in TCRdb shows in-frame clones only, minus some. V and J calls and clone size follow that table, whereas D and trimming were derived from the DNA. The sample has about 270,000 clones; around nine tenths are singletons. This chain uses TRBV7-8 with TRBJ1-6, with 8 positions matching TRBD1. The sample consisted of peripheral blood. The clonotype comes from a woman aged 55-69 years who had recovered from COVID-19. In DNA, the CDR3 is TGTGCCAGCAGCTTAGGGACAGGGCTGAATAATTCACCCCTCCACTTT. It specifies CASSLGTGLNNSPLHF.